This T cell receptor (beta chain) emerged from a study of response to subunit inactivated influenza vaccine. General study results and limits: Every seasonal influenza vaccination brings in few new T cells, the authors suggested.

TCRdb recomputed calls from the RT-PCR reads with MiXCR, one row per CDR3 protein. Among about 180,000 distinct CDR3 sequences listed, 9.5% to 12% were seen once. V lost 6 bases and J lost 5, with 10 bases in between. This CDR3 has 13 residues. Ten or more counts support this clonotype. What it binds is unknown. Sequenced here: CD8+ T cells sorted from PBMCs, sampled 23 months after vaccination. The receptor was isolated from a man aged 50-75 years who received an inactivated influenza vaccine. This chain links TRBV12-3 or TRBV12-4 with TRBJ1-4; D call uncertain. CDR3 coding DNA: TGTGCCAGCAGCCGATGGACCAATGAAAAACTGTTTTTT. Residues: CASSRWTNEKLFF.